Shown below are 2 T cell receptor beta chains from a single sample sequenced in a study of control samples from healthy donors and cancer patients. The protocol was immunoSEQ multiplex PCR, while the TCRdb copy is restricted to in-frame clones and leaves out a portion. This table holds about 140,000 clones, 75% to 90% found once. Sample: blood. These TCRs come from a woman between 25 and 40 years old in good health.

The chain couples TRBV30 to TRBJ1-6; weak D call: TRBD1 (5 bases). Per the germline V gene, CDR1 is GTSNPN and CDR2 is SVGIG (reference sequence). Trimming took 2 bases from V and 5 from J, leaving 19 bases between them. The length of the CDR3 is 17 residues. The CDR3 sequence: CAWSTGRGIVDNSPLHF. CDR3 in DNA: TGTGCCTGGAGTACGGGACGGGGGATCGTGGATAATTCACCCCTCCACTTT.

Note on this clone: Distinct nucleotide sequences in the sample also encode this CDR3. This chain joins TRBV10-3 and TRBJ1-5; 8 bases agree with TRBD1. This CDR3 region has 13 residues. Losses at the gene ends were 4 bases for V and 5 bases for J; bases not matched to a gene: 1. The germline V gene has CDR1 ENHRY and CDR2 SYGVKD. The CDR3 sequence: CAISVDRDQPQHF. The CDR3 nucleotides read TGTGCCATCAGTGTGGACAGGGATCAGCCCCAGCATTTT.